This T cell receptor beta chain was found in a study of T-cell memory formation after mild COVID-19. On the study more broadly: Each donor largely had its own TCR clusters. Study findings and constraints: Researchers could not confirm that second-wave clones peaking on day 37 targeted SARS-CoV-2. Chiefly within CM and EM were the contracting CD4+ clones; CD8+ ones were within EMRA. Clones that got smaller from day 15 to 85 had even CD4/CD8, while clones growing later tipped toward CD4+.

V was shortened by 3 bases and J by 0 bases, with 13 bases between the two germline ends. The CDR3 has 15 residues. Germline assignment: CDR1 DFQATT and CDR2 SNEGSKA (reference sequence). Comment on this clonotype: Its target is unknown.

In TCRdb, the 5' RACE reads were re-called with MiXCR into one record per CDR3 protein. The sample consists of some 600,000 distinct CDR3 sequences, 15% to 20% of them appearing once. Source material: PBMCs or a T cell subset sorted from them (not recorded which). The sequence derives from an adult woman who had mild COVID-19 (a few samples of this study predate the infection). Cell type and time point are not known. This rearrangement joins TRBV20-1 to TRBJ2-3, with D unresolved. The CDR3 loop reads CSASVGTVSTDTQYF. Here the CDR3 DNA reads TGCAGTGCTAGCGTCGGAACAGTCAGCACAGATACGCAGTATTTT.